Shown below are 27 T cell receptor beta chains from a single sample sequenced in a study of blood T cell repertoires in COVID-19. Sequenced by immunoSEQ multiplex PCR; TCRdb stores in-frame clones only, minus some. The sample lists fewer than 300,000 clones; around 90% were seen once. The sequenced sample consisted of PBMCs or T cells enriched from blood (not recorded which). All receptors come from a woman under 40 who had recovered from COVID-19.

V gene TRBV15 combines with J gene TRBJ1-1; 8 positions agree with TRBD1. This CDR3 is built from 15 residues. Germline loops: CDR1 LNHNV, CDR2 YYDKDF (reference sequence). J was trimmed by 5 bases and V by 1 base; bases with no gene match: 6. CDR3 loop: CATSRAPGGSTEAFF. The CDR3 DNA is TGTGCCACCAGCAGAGCCCCAGGGGGCAGTACTGAAGCTTTCTTT.

CDR3 residues: CATSDYAGVGYTF. For the CDR3, the DNA is TGTGCCACCAGTGACTATGCAGGGGTGGGCTACACCTTC. V and J are TRBV24-1 and TRBJ1-2; a possible D gene is TRBD1 (6 bases). Germline lookup yields CDR1 KGHDR and CDR2 SFDVKD. CDR3 length: 13 residues. The germline V and J ends were trimmed by 4 bases and 8 bases, with 13 bases remaining between them.

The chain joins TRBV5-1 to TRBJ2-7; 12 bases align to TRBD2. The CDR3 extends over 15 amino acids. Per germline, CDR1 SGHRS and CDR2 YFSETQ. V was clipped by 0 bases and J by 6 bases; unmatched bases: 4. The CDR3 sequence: CASSLGLAGGSEQYF. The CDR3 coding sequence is TGCGCCAGCAGCTTGGGGCTAGCGGGAGGGAGCGAGCAGTACTTC. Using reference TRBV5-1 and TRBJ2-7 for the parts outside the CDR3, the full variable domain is KAGVTQTPRYLIKTRGQQVTLSCSPISGHRSVSWYQQTPGQGLQFLFEYFSETQRNKGNFPGRFSGRQFSNSRSEMNVSTLELGDSALYLCASSLGLAGGSEQYFGPGTRLTVT.

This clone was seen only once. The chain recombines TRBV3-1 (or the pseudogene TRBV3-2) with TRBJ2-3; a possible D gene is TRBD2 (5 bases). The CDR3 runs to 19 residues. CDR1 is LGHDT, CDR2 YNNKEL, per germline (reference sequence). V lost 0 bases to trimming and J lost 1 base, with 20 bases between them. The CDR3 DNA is TGTGCCAGCAGCCAAGATATCCCAAGTCCCACTAGTGGCACAGATACGCAGTATTTT. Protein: CASSQDIPSPTSGTDTQYF.

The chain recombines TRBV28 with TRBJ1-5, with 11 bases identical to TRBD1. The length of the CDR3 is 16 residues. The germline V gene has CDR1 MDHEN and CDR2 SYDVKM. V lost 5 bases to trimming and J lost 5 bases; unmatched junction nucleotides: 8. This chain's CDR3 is CASSTWTGGAYQPQHF. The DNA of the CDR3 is TGTGCCAGCAGTACCTGGACAGGGGGCGCGTATCAGCCCCAGCATTTT.

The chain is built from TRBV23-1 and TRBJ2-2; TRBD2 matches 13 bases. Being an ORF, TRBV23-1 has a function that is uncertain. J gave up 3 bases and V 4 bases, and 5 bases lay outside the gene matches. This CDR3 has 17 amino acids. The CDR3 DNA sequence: TGCGCCAGCAGTCTAACTAGCGGGAGGGAATACACCGGGGAGCTGTTTTTT. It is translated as CASSLTSGREYTGELFF.

The CDR3 sequence: CASRPGINEQFF. The CDR3 nucleotides read TGTGCCAGCAGGCCGGGGATCAATGAGCAGTTCTTC. The V and J genes are TRBV27 and TRBJ2-1; a possible D gene is TRBD2 (5 bases). The length of the CDR3 is 12 residues. Germline CDR1 reads MNHEY; CDR2 reads SMNVEV (reference sequence). V lost 6 bases and J lost 6, with 9 bases in between.

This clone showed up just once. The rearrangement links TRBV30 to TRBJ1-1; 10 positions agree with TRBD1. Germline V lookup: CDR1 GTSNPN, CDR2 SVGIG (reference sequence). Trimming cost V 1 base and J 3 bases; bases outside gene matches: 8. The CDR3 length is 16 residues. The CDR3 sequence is CAWSAYLGTGDTEAFF. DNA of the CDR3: TGTGCCTGGAGTGCCTATTTAGGGACAGGGGACACTGAAGCTTTCTTT.

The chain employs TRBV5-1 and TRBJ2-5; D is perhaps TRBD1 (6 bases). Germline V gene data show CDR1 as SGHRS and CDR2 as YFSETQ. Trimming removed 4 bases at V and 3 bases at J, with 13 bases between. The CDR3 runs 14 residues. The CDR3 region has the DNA TGCGCCAGCAGCCCGGGACATTGGGAAGAGACCCAGTACTTC. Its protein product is CASSPGHWEETQYF.

In DNA form, the CDR3 reads TGCGCCAGCAGCTTGGCCGGACAGGGGGTCGGCTACACCTTC. It translates to CASSLAGQGVGYTF. V usage is TRBV5-1 and J usage is TRBJ1-2; 10 bases line up with TRBD1. The CDR3 contains 14 residues. The trim removed 0 bases at V and 8 bases at J, leaving 4 bases unmatched. Germline values: CDR1 SGHRS, CDR2 YFSETQ.

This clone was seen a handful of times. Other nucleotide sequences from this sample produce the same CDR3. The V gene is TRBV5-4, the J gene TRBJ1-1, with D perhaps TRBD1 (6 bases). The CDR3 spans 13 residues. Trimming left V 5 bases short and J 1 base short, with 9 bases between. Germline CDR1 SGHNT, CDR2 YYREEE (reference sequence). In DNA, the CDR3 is TGTGCCAGCAGTTCGACAGGGAACACTGAAGCTTTCTTT. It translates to CASSSTGNTEAFF.

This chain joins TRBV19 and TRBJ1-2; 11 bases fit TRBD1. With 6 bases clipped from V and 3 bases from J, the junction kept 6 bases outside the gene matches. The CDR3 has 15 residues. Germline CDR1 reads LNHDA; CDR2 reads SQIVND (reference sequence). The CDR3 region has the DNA TGTGCCAGTAGCGGAGCGGGACAGGGGGACTATGGCTACACCTTC. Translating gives CASSGAGQGDYGYTF.

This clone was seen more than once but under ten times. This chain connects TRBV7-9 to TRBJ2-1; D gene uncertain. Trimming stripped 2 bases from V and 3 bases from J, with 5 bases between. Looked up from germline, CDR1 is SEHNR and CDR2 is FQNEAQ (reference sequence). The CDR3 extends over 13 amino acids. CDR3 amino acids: CASSLSNYNEQFF. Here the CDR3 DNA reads TGTGCCAGCAGCTTATCTAACTACAATGAGCAGTTCTTC.

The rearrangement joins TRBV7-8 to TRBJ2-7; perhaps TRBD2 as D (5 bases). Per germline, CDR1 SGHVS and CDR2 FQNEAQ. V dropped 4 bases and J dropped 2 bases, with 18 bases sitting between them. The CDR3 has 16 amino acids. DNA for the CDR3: TGTGCCAGCAGCTCTACCATAGCGACTCGCCCCTACGAGCAGTACTTC. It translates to CASSSTIATRPYEQYF.

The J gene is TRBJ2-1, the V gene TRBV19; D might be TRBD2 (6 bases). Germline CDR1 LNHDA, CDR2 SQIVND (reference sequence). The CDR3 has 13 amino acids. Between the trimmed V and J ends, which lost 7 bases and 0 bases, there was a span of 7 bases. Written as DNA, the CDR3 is TGTGCCAGTATGGGGGGCTCCTACAATGAGCAGTTCTTC. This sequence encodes CASMGGSYNEQFF.

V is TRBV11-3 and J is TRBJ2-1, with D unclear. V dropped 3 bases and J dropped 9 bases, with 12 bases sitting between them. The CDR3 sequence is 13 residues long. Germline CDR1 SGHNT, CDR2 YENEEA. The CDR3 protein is CASSFSHIGEQFF. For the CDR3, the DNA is TGTGCCAGCAGCTTCTCTCACATTGGTGAGCAGTTCTTC.

The CDR3: CASSLDNREGFEAFF. The CDR3 nucleotides read TGCGCCAGCAGCTTGGACAACAGGGAAGGATTTGAAGCTTTCTTT. The rearrangement uses TRBV5-1 and TRBJ1-1; the D gene is possibly TRBD1 (6 bases). V was clipped by 0 bases and J by 7 bases, with 16 bases between them. Germline V gene data show CDR1 as SGHRS and CDR2 as YFSETQ. This CDR3 contains 15 residues.

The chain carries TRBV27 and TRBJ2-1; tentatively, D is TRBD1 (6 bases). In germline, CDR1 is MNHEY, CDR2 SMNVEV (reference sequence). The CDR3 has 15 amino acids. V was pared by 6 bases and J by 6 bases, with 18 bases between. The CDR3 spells CASSGRTGIGNEQFF. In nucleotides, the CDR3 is TGTGCCAGCAGCGGTCGTACAGGGATCGGCAATGAGCAGTTCTTC.

The CDR3 DNA follows: TGTGCCAGCAGCGTAGAGGCGGGAGGGACCACAGATACGCAGTATTTT. As protein: CASSVEAGGTTDTQYF. J is TRBJ2-3 and V is TRBV9; 9 positions agree with TRBD2. V lost 0 bases to trimming and J lost 2 bases; unmatched junction nucleotides: 4. This CDR3 contains 16 residues. The germline gives CDR1 SGDLS, CDR2 YYNGEE.

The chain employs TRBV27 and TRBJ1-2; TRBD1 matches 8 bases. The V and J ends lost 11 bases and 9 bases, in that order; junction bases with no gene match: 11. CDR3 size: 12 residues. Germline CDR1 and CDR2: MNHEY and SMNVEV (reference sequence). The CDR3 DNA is TGTGCCGCACGAGACAGGGGTTGGAGCTACACCTTC. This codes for CAARDRGWSYTF.

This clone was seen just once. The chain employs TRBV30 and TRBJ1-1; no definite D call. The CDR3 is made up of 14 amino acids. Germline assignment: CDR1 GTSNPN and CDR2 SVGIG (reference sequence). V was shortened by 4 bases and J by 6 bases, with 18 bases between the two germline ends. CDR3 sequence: CAWTTFPQDAEAFF. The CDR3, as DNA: TGTGCCTGGACCACATTTCCACAAGATGCTGAAGCTTTCTTT.

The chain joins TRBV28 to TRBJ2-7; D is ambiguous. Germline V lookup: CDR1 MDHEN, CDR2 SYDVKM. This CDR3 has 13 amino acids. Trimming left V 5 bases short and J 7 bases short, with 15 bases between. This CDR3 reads CASSQPQTGEQYF. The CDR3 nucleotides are TGTGCCAGCAGTCAACCTCAGACTGGAGAGCAGTACTTC.

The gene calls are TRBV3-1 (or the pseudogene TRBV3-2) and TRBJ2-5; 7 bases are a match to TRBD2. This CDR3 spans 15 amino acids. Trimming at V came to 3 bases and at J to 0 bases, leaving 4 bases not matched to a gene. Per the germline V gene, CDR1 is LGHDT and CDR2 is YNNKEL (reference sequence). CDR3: CASSHSGTYQETQYF. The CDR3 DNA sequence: TGTGCCAGCAGCCACAGCGGGACCTACCAAGAGACCCAGTACTTC.

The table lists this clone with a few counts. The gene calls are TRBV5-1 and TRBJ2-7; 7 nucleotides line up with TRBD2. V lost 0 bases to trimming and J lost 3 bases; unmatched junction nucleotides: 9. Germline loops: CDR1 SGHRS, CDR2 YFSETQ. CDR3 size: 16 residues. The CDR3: CASSLVPSGSLYEQYF. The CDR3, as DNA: TGCGCCAGCAGCTTGGTCCCTAGCGGTAGCCTCTACGAGCAGTACTTC.

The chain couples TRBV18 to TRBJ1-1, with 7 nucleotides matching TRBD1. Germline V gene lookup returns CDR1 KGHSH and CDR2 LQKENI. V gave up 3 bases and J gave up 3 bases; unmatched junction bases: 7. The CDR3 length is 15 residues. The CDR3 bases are TGTGCCAGCTCACCCCCCGACAGGGACTACACTGAAGCTTTCTTT. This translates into CASSPPDRDYTEAFF.

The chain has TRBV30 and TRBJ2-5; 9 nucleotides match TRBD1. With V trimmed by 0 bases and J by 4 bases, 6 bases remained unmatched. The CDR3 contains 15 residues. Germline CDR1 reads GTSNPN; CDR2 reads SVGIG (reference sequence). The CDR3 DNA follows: TGTGCCTGGAGTGTACGGGGACAGGGAAGAGAGACCCAGTACTTC. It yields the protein CAWSVRGQGRETQYF.

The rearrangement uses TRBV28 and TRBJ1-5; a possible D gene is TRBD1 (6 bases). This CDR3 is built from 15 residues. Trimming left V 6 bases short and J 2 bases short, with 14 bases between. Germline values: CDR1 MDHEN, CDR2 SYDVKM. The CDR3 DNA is TGTGCCAGCAGAGGGGGGGGCCCGGGCAATCAGCCCCAGCATTTT. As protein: CASRGGGPGNQPQHF.